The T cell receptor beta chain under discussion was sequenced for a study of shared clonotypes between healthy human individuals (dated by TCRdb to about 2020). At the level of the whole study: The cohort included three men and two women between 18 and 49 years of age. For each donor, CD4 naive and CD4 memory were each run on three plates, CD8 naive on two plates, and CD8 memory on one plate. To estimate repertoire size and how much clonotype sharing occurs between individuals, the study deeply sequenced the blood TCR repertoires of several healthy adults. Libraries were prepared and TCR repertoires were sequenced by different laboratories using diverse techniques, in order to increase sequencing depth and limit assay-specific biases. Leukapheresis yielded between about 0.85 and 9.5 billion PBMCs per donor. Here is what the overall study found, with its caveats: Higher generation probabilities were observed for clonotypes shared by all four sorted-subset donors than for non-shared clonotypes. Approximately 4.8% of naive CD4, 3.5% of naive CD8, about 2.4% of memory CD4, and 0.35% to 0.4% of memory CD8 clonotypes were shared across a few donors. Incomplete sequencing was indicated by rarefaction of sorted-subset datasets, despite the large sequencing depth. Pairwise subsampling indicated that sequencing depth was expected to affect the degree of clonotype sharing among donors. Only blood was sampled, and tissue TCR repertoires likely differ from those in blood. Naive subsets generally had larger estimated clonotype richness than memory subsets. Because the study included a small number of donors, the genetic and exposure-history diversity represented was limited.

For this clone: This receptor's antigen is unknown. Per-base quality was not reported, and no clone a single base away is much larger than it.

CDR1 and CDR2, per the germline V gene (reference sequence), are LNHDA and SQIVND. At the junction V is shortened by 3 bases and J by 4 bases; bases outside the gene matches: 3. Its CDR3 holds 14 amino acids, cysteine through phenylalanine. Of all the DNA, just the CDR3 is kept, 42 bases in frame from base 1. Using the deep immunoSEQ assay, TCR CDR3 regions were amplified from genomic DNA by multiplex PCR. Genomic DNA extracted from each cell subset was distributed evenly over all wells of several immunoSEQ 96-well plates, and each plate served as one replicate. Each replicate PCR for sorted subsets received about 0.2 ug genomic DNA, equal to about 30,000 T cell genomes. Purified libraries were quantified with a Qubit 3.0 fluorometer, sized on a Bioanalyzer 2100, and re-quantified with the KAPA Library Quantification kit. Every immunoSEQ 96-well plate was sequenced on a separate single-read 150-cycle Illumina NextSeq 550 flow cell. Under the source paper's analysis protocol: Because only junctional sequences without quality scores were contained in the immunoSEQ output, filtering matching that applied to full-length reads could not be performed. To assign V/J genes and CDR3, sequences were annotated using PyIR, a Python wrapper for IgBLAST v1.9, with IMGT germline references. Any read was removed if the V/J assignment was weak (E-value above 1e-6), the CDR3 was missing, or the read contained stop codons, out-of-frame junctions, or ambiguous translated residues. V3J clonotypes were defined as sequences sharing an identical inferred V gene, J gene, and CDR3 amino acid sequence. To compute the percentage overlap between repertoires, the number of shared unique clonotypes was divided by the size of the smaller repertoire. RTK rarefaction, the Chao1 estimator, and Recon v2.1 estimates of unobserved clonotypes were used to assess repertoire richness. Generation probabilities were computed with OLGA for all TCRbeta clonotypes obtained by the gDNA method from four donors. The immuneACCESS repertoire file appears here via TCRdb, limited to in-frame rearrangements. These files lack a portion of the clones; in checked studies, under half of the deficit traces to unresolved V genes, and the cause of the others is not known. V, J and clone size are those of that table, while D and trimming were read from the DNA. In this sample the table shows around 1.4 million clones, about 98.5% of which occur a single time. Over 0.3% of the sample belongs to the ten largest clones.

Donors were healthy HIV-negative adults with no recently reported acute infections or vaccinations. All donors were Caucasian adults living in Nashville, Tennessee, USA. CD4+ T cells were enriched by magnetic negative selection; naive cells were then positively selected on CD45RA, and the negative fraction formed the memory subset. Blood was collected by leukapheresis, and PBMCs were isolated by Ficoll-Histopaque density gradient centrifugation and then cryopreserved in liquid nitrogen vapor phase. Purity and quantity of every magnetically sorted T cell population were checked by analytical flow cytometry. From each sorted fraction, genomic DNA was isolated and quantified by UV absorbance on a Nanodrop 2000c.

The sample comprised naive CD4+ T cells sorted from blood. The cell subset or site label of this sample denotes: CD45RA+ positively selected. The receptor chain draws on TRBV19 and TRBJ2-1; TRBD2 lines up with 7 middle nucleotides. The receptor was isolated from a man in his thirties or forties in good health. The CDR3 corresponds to CASSISGSYNEQFF. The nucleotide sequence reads TGTGCCAGTAGTATTAGCGGGTCTTACAATGAGCAGTTCTTC.